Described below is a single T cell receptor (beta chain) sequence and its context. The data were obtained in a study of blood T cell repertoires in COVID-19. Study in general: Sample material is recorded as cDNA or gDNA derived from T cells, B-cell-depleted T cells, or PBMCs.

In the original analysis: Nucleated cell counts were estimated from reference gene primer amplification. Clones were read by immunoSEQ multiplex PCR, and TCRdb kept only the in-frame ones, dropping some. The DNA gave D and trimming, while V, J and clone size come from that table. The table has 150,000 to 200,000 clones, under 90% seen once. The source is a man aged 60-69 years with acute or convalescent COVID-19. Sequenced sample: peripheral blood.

The CDR3 loop is CSVDSTEAFF. The CDR3 nucleotides read TGCAGCGTTGATAGCACTGAAGCTTTCTTT. The gene calls are TRBV29-1 and TRBJ1-1, with unresolved D. This CDR3 is built from 10 residues. Trimming removed 3 bases at V and 4 bases at J, with 3 bases between. The V gene's germline CDR1 is SQVTM and CDR2 ANQGSEA.